This T cell receptor beta chain was recovered during a study of T cells and Merkel cell carcinoma outcomes. In regard to this clone: Its antigen remains unknown.

Profiled with immunoSEQ multiplex PCR; TCRdb holds only in-frame clones, not every one. There are fewer than 1,300 clones in the sample; roughly 89% occur only once, and over 8.5% lies in the top ten. Findings and caveats of the study: Merkel cell carcinoma outcomes were reportedly predicted by repertoire and T-cell density.

The CDR3 is made up of 15 amino acids. CDR1 and CDR2 (germline): SGHDT, YYEEEE. The V end was cut by 3 bases, the J end by 3 bases, with 14 bases between. This chain uses TRBV5-6 with TRBJ2-3; D might be TRBD2 (7 bases). This clonotype originated in a human donor with Merkel cell carcinoma. The sequenced material came from tumor tissue from Merkel cell carcinoma. The CDR3 is CASSSRRGRTDTQYF. The CDR3, as DNA: TGTGCCAGCAGCTCCCGGCGGGGGCGTACAGATACGCAGTATTTT.